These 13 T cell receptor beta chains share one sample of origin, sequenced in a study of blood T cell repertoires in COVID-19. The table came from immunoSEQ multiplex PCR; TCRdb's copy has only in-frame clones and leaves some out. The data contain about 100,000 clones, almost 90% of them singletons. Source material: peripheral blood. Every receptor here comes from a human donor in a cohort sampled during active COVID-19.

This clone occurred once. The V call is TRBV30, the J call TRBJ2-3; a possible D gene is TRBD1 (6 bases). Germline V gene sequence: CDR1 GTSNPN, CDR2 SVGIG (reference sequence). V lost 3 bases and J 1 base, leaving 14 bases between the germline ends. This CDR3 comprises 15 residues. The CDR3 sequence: CAWSKTGRRTDTQYF. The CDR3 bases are TGTGCCTGGAGCAAGACAGGACGACGCACAGATACGCAGTATTTT.

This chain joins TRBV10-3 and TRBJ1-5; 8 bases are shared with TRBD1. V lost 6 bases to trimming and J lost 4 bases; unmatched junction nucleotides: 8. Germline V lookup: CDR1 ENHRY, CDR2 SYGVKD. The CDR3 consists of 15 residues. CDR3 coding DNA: TGTGCCATCAGCCGAGGACAGGGCGAAAATCAGCCCCAGCATTTT. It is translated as CAISRGQGENQPQHF.

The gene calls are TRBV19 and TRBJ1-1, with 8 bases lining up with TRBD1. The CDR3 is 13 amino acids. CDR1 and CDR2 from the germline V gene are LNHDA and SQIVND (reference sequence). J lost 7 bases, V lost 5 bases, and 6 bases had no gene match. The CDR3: CASSARGRREAFF. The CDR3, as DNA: TGTGCCAGTAGTGCCAGGGGGCGGCGTGAAGCTTTCTTT.

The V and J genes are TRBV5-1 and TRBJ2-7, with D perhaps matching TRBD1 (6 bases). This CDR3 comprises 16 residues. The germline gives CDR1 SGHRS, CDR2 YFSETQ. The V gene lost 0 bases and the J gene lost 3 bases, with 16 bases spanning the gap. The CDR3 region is CASSLDPTGRFYEQYF. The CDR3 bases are TGCGCCAGCAGCTTGGATCCGACAGGCCGATTCTACGAGCAGTACTTC.

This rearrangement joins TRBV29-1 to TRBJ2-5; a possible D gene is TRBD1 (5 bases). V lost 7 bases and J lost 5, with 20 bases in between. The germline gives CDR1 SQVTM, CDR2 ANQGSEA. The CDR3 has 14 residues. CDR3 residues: CSADPDTLGETQYF. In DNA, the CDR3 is TGCAGCGCTGACCCGGACACCCTCGGGGAGACCCAGTACTTC.

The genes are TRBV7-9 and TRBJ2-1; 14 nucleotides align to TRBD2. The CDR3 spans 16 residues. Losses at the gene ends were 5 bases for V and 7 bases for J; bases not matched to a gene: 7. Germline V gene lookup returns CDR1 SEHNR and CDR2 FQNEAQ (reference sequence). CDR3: CASSRGTSGSRNEQFF. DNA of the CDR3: TGTGCCAGCAGCCGAGGGACTAGCGGGAGTAGGAATGAGCAGTTCTTC.

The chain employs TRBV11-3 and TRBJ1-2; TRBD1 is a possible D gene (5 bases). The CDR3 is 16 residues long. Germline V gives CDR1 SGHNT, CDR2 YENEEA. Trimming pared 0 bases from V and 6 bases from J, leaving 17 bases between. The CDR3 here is CASSLDQVGKGDGYTF. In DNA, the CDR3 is TGTGCCAGCAGCTTAGATCAGGTCGGCAAAGGGGATGGCTACACCTTC.

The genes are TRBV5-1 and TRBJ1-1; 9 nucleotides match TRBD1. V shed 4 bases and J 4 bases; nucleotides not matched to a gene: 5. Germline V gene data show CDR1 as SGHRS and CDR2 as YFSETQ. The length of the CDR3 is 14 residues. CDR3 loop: CASSKTGGGTEAFF. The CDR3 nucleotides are TGCGCCAGCAGCAAGACAGGGGGTGGCACTGAAGCTTTCTTT.

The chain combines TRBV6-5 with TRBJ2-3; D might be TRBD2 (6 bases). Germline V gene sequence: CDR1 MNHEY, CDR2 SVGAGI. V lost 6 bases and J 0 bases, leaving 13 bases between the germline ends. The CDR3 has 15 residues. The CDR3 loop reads CASSTSGVSTDTQYF. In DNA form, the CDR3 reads TGTGCCAGCAGCACCTCGGGAGTTAGCACAGATACGCAGTATTTT.

CDR3: CASSQGQSSYNEQFF. DNA for the CDR3: TGCGCCAGCAGCCAAGGACAAAGCTCCTACAATGAGCAGTTCTTC. The chain carries TRBV4-1 and TRBJ2-1; D gene ambiguous. CDR1 is MGHRA, CDR2 YSYEKL, per germline. This CDR3 has 15 residues. Trimming cost V 1 base and J 0 bases, with 7 bases left between them.

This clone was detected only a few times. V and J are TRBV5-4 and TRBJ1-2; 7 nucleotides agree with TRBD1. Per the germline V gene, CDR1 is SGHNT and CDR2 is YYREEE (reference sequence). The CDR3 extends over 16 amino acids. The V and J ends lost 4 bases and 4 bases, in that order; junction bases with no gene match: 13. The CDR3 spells CASSPGGTENLYGYTF. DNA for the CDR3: TGTGCCAGCAGCCCTGGGGGGACAGAAAACCTCTATGGCTACACCTTC.

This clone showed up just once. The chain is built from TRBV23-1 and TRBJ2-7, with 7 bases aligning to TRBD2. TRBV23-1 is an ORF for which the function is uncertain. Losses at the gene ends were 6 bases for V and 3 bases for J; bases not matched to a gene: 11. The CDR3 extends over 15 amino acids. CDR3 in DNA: TGCGCCAGCAGCCCCACCCCGGGGGGAGTCTACGAGCAGTACTTC. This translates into CASSPTPGGVYEQYF.

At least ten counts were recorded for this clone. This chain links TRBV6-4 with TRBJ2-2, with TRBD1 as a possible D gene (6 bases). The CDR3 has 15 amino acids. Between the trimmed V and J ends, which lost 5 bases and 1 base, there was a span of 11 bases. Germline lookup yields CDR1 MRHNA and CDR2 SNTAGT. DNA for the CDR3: TGTGCCAGCAGTTTGACAGGAGAGAACACCGGGGAGCTGTTTTTT. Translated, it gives CASSLTGENTGELFF.